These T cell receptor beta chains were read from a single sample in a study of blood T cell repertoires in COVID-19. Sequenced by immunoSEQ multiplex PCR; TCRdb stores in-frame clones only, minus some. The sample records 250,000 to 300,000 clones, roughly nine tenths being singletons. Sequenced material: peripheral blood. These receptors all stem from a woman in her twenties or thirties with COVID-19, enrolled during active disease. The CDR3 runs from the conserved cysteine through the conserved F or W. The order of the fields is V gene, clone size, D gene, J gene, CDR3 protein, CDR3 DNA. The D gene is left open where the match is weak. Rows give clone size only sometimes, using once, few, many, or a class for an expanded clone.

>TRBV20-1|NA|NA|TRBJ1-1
CSASGQLDTEAFF
TGCAGTGCTAGTGGGCAGTTGGACACTGAAGCTTTCTTT
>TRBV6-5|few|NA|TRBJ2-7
CASNSRDGSSYEQYF
TGTGCCAGCAACTCCCGGGACGGGAGCTCCTACGAGCAGTACTTC
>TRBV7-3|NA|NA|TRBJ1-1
CASSITMRSEAFF
TGTGCCAGCAGCATCACAATGAGGAGTGAAGCTTTCTTT
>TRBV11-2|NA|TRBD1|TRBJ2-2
CASSADRAPTGELFF
TGTGCCAGCAGCGCGGACAGGGCCCCTACCGGGGAGCTGTTTTTT
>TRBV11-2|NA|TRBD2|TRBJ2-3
CASSIGTSGRSRTDTQYF
TGTGCCAGCAGCATCGGGACTAGCGGGAGATCGAGGACAGATACGCAGTATTTT
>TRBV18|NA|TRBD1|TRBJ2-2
CASSPGTARTGELFF
TGTGCCAGCTCACCCGGGACAGCGAGAACCGGGGAGCTGTTTTTT
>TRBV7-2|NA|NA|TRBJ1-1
CASSLGGGGDTEAFF
TGTGCCAGCAGCTTAGGTGGAGGGGGGGACACTGAAGCTTTCTTT
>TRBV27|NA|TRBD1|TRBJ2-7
CASSFRDRTYEQYF
TGTGCCAGCAGTTTCCGGGACAGGACCTACGAGCAGTACTTC
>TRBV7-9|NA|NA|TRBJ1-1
CASSQSTGWSTEAFF
TGTGCCAGCAGCCAATCGACGGGATGGAGCACTGAAGCTTTCTTT
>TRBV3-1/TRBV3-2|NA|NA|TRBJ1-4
CASSPRELEKLFF
TGTGCCAGCAGCCCGAGGGAACTTGAAAAACTGTTTTTT
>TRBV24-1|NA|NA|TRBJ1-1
CATSDSTGYDTEAFF
TGTGCCACCAGTGACAGCACAGGGTATGACACTGAAGCTTTCTTT
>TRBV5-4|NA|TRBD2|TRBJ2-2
CASSFLAGIPGELFF
TGTGCCAGCAGCTTTTTAGCGGGAATCCCCGGGGAGCTGTTTTTT
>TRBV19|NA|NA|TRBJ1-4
CASSVRQGEKLFF
TGTGCCAGTAGTGTCCGGCAGGGAGAAAAACTGTTTTTT
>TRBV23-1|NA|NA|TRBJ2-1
CASSRRAQYNEQFF
TGCGCCAGCAGTCGGAGGGCCCAGTACAATGAGCAGTTCTTC
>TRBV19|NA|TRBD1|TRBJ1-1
CASSTTTGGKWKTEAFF
TGTGCCAGTAGTACGACGACAGGGGGCAAATGGAAGACTGAAGCTTTCTTT
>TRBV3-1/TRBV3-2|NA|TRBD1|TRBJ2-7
CASSPFRQGRNEQYF
TGTGCCAGCAGCCCGTTTCGACAGGGCAGAAACGAGCAGTACTTC
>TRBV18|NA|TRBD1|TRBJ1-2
CASSPEPTGDLGYTF
TGTGCCAGCTCACCCGAACCGACAGGGGATCTTGGCTACACCTTC